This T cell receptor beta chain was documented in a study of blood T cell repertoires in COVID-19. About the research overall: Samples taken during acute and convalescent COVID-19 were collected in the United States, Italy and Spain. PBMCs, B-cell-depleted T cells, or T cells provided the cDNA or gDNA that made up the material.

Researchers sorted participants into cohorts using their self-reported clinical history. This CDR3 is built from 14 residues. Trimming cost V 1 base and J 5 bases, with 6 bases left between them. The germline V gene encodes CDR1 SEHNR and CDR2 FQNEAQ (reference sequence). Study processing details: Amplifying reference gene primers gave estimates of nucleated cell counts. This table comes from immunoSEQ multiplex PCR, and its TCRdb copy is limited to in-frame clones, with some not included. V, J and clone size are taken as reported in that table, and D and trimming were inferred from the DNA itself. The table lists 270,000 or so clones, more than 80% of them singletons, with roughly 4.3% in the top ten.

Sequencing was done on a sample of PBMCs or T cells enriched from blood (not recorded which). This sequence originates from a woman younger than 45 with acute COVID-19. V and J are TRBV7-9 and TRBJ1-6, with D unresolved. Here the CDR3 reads CASSLDTNNSPLHF. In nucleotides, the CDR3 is TGTGCCAGCAGCTTAGACACAAATAATTCACCCCTCCACTTT.